This TCR beta chain was observed in a study of blood T cell repertoires in COVID-19. Original handling: It was from reference gene primer amplification that nucleated cell counts were estimated. TCRdb's copy holds only in-frame clones and misses some; the assay was immunoSEQ multiplex PCR. The V and J calls and clone size were taken over from that table, and D and trimming were inferred from the DNA. The table records 150,000 to 190,000 clones, roughly 80% of them present only once. This CDR3 region has 18 residues. With V trimmed by 5 bases and J by 2 bases, 12 bases remained unmatched. The germline V gene has CDR1 SGHTA and CDR2 FQGTGA.

The TCR originated in a man aged 55 to 70 with acute or convalescent COVID-19. Sequenced sample: peripheral blood. This chain links TRBV7-3 with TRBJ1-2, with 12 positions matching TRBD1. The CDR3 DNA is TGTGCCAGCAGCCTCGTTGGGACAGGGGGCGCTTCAAACTATGGCTACACCTTC. It yields the protein CASSLVGTGGASNYGYTF.